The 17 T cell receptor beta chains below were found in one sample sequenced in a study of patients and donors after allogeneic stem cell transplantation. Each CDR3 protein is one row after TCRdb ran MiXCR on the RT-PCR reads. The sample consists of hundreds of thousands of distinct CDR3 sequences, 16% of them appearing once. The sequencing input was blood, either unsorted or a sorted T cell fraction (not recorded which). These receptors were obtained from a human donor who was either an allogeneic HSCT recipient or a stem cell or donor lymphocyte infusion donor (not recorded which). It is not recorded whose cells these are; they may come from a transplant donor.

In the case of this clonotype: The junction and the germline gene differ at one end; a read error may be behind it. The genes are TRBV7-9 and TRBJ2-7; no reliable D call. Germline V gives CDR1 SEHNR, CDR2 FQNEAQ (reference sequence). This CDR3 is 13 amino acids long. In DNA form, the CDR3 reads TGTGTCAGCAGCTACGACGGGTCCTACGAGCAGTACTTC. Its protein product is CVSSYDGSYEQYF.

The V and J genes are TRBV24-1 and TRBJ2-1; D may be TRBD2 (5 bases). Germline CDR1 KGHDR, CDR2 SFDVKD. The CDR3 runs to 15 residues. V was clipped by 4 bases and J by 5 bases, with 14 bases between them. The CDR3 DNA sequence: TGTGCCACCAGTGAACCCCGGACTCGCCACAATGAGCAGTTCTTC. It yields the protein CATSEPRTRHNEQFF.

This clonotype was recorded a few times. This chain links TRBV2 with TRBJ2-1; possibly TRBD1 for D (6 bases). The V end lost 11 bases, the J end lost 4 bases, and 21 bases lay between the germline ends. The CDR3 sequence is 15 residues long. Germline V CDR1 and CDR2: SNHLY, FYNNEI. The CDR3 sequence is CAQGKEGSGYNEQFF. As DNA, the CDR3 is TGTGCCCAGGGGAAAGAAGGGTCCGGGTACAATGAGCAGTTCTTC. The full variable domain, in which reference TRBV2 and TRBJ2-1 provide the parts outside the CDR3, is EPEVTQTPSHQVTQMGQEVILRCVPISNHLYFYWYRQILGQKVEFLVSFYNNEISEKSEIFDDQFSVERPDGSNFTLKIRSTKLEDSAMYFCAQGKEGSGYNEQFFGPGTRLTVL.

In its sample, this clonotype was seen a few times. The CDR3 reads CAIQDSPVPYEQYF. The DNA for the CDR3 is TGTGCCATCCAAGATAGCCCTGTTCCCTACGAGCAGTACTTC. This chain joins TRBV2 and TRBJ2-7; no definite D call. Germline values: CDR1 SNHLY, CDR2 FYNNEI. The V end was cut by 10 bases, the J end by 2 bases, with 18 bases between. The CDR3 covers 14 residues.

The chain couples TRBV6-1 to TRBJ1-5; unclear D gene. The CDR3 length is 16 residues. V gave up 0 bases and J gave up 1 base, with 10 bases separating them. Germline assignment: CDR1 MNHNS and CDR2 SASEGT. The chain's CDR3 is CASSEAGSRSNQPQHF. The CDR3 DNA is TGTGCCAGCAGTGAAGCGGGCAGTAGGAGCAATCAGCCCCAGCATTTT.

The CDR3 reads CASRAGAEDTQYF. The CDR3 DNA reads TGTGCCAGCAGGGCGGGGGCGGAAGATACGCAGTATTTT. The chain combines TRBV2 with TRBJ2-3; tentatively, D is TRBD2 (7 bases). Germline-derived CDR1 and CDR2 are SNHLY and FYNNEI. CDR3 size: 13 residues. V lost 6 bases to trimming and J lost 5 bases, with 12 bases between them.

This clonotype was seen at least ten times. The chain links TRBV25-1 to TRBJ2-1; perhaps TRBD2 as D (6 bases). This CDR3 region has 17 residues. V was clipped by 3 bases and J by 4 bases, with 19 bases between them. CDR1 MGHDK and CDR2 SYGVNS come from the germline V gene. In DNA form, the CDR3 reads TGTGCCAGCAGTGAGCCATCTAGCGTTACGATTTACAATGAGCAGTTCTTC. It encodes CASSEPSSVTIYNEQFF. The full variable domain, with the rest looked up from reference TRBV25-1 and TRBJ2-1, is EADIYQTPRYLVIGTGKKITLECSQTMGHDKMYWYQQDPGMELHLIHYSYGVNSTEKGDLSSESTVSRIRTEHFPLTLESARPSHTSQYLCASSEPSSVTIYNEQFFGPGTRLTVL.

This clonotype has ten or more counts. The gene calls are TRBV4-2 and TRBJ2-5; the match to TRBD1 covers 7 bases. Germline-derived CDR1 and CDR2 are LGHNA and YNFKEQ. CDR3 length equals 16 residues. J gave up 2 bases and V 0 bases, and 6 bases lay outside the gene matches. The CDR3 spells CASSQERGPGQETQYF. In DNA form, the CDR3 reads TGTGCCAGCAGCCAAGAGAGGGGGCCAGGACAAGAGACCCAGTACTTC.

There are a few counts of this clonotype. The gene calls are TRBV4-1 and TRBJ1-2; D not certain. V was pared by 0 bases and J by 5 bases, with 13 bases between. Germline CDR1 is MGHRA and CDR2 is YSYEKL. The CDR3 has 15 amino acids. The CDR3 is CASSQEEERRYGYTF. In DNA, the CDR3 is TGCGCCAGCAGCCAAGAGGAGGAACGGCGATATGGCTACACCTTC.

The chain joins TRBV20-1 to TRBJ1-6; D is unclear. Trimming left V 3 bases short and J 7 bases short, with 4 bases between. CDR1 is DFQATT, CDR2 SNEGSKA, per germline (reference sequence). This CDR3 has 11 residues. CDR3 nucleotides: TGCAGTGCTAGGTTAAATTCACCCCTCCACTTT. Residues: CSARLNSPLHF.

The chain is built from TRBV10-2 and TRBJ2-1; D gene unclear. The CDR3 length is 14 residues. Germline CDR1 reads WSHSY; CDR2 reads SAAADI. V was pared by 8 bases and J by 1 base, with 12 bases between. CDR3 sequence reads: CASEGGESYNEQFF. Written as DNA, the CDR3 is TGCGCCAGCGAAGGTGGGGAATCCTACAATGAGCAGTTCTTC.

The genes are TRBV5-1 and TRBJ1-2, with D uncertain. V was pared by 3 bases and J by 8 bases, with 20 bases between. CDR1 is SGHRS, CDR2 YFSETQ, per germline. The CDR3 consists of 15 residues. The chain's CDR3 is CASSSPGPGSSGYTF. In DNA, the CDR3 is TGCGCCAGCAGCTCACCGGGCCCGGGGTCCTCCGGCTACACCTTC.

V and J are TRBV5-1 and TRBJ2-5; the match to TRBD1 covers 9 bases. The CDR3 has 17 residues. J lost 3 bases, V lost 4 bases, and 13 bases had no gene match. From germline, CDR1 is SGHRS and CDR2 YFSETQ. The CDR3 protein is CASSRLKSRDREETQYF. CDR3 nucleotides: TGCGCCAGCAGCCGATTGAAGTCGCGGGACAGGGAAGAGACCCAGTACTTC.

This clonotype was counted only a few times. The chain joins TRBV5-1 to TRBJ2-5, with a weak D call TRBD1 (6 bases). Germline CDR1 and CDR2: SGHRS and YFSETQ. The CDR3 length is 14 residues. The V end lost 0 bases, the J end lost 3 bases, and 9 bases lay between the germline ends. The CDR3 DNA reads TGCGCCAGCAGCTTGGGGACAGTCAAAGAGACCCAGTACTTC. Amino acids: CASSLGTVKETQYF.

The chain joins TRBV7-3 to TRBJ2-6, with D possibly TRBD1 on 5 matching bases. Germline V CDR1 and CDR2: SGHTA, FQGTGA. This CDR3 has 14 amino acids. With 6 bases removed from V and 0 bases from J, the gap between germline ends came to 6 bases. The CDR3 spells CASRQGSGANVLTF. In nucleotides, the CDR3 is TGTGCCAGCAGGCAGGGCTCTGGGGCCAACGTCCTGACTTTC.

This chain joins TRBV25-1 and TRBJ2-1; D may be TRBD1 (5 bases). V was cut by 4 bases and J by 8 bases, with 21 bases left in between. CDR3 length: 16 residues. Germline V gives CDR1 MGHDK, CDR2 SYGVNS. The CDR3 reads CASSGPRAGKGDEQFF. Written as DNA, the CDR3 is TGTGCCAGCAGTGGGCCCCGGGCAGGGAAAGGGGATGAGCAGTTCTTC. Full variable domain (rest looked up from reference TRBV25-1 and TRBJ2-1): EADIYQTPRYLVIGTGKKITLECSQTMGHDKMYWYQQDPGMELHLIHYSYGVNSTEKGDLSSESTVSRIRTEHFPLTLESARPSHTSQYLCASSGPRAGKGDEQFFGPGTRLTVL.

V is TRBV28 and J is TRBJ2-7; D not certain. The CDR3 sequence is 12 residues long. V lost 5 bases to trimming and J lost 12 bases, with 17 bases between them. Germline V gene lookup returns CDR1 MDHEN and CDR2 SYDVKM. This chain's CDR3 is CASSRVAHDRYF. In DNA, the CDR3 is TGTGCCAGCAGTCGGGTGGCCCACGACCGGTACTTC.